The 4 T cell receptor beta chains in this list originate from one sample, sequenced in a study of T cells in Graves' hyperthyroidism and ophthalmopathy. Amplification targeted TCR beta CDR3 regions from RNA transcripts. The HTBI primer set drove a first-round RT-PCR of the TCR CDR3. TCRdb reprocessed the multiplex PCR reads via MiXCR and lists one record per CDR3 protein. The repertoire includes 130,000 or so distinct CDR3 sequences, approximately 20% of them detected once, and 67% sits in the top ten. Sequenced material: blood. The receptors come from a woman aged 50 to 60 with Graves' hyperthyroidism that later progressed to Graves' ophthalmopathy.

The J gene is TRBJ1-2, the V gene TRBV2; 10 bases map to TRBD1. This CDR3 has 14 amino acids. V gave up 7 bases and J gave up 8 bases; unmatched junction bases: 10. Germline CDR1 is SNHLY and CDR2 is FYNNEI. CDR3 sequence reads: CASIRQGAAEGYTF. The CDR3, as DNA: TGTGCCAGCATCCGACAGGGGGCTGCGGAGGGCTACACCTTC.

Regarding this clonotype: A clone one base away is much larger, so this may be a read error. The chain has TRBV2 and TRBJ1-1; no reliable D call. The germline CDR1 and CDR2 sequences are SNHLY and FYNNEI. Trimming stripped 3 bases from V and 0 bases from J, with 5 bases between. The CDR3 contains 13 residues. In DNA form, the CDR3 reads TGTGCCAGCAGTGACGAAGTGAACACTGAAGCTTTCTTT. Translating gives CASSDEVNTEAFF.

This clonotype has ten or more counts. The V and J genes are TRBV28 and TRBJ2-1, with D possibly called TRBD1 or TRBD2 (6 bases each). Germline-derived CDR1 and CDR2 are MDHEN and SYDVKM. The CDR3 runs 16 residues. Trimming cost V 1 base and J 8 bases, with 18 bases left between them. In nucleotides, the CDR3 is TGTGCCAGCAGTTTATTAGTCCAGGGGACTGTGGATGAGCAGTTCTTC. It is translated as CASSLLVQGTVDEQFF.

Many counts were recorded for this clonotype. The chain links TRBV6-5 to TRBJ2-1; 14 nucleotides align to TRBD2. The CDR3 is 23 residues long. The V gene end was trimmed by 0 bases and the J gene end by 14 bases; junction bases not matched to a gene: 30. CDR1 and CDR2 (germline): MNHEY, SVGAGI. CDR3 coding DNA: TGTGCCAGCAGTTACTCGTCCGGGACAAGTCCATCGGGACTAGCGGGAGAAAGAGTTTCGGAGTTCTTC. It translates to CASSYSSGTSPSGLAGERVSEFF.